A selection of T cell receptor beta chains follows, all from one sample in a study of CD8+ T cells in alopecia areata. The assay was immunoSEQ multiplex PCR, and TCRdb's table has in-frame clones only and misses some. The profile shows 200,000 to 250,000 clones, 57% of them singletons. The sequencing used CD4+ T cells sorted from blood, collected at week 0. All receptors derive from a human donor with alopecia areata. Each CDR3 is given with its conserved first and last residue. Fields, in order: J gene, V gene, clone size, D gene, CDR3 protein, CDR3 DNA. A D gene is named only where the DNA matches it firmly. The size entry is marked missing in some rows and otherwise reads once, few, many or a size class.

TRBJ1-2 | TRBV18 | - | TRBD1 | CASSPGQGGGYTF | TGTGCCAGCTCACCCGGACAGGGAGGTGGCTACACCTTC
TRBJ2-3 | TRBV7-2 | - | TRBD2 | CASSLRLAGGPDTQYF | TGTGCCAGCAGCTTAAGGCTAGCGGGGGGGCCGGATACGCAGTATTTT
TRBJ2-1 | TRBV7-9 | few | - | CASSLEIEYNEQFF | TGTGCCAGCAGCTTAGAAATTGAGTACAATGAGCAGTTCTTC
TRBJ2-2 | TRBV30 | - | TRBD2 | CAWSRLAYTGELFF | TGTGCCTGGAGTCGACTAGCTTACACCGGGGAGCTGTTTTTT
TRBJ1-3 | TRBV4-1 | - | - | CASSQVGVSPSGNTIYF | TGCGCCAGCAGCCAAGTAGGCGTGAGCCCCTCTGGAAACACCATATATTTT
TRBJ2-7 | TRBV5-1 | once | TRBD2 | CASSLVASGRAEQYF | TGCGCCAGCAGCTTGGTTGCTAGCGGGAGAGCCGAGCAGTACTTC
TRBJ2-2 | TRBV4-1 | few | - | CASSQEMSGTNTGELFF | TGCGCCAGCAGCCAAGAGATGAGCGGAACGAACACCGGGGAGCTGTTTTTT
TRBJ2-5 | TRBV7-9 | many | TRBD1 | CASYKTGYAETQYF | TGTGCCAGCTACAAGACAGGGTATGCGGAGACCCAGTACTTC
TRBJ1-1 | TRBV15 | - | - | CATSRGRLRTEAFF | TGTGCCACCAGCAGAGGTCGGTTGAGGACTGAAGCTTTCTTT
TRBJ2-3 | TRBV5-4 | - | TRBD1 | CASSSQGKVADTQYF | TGTGCCAGCAGCTCACAGGGGAAGGTTGCAGATACGCAGTATTTT
TRBJ2-1 | TRBV27 | - | TRBD1 | CASRRDSSYNEQFF | TGTGCCAGCAGAAGGGACAGCTCCTACAATGAGCAGTTCTTC
TRBJ2-3 | TRBV11-2 | - | - | CASSSGQTDTQYF | TGTGCCAGCAGCTCCGGACAGACAGATACGCAGTATTTT
TRBJ1-6 | TRBV5-1 | few | - | CASTRAEPGSYNSPLHF | TGCGCCAGCACTAGGGCTGAGCCGGGGTCCTATAATTCACCCCTCCACTTT
TRBJ1-1 | TRBV5-1 | - | - | CASSLVGGGVTEAFF | TGCGCCAGCAGCTTGGTCGGGGGCGGCGTCACTGAAGCTTTCTTT
TRBJ1-5 | TRBV2 | - | - | CASRKAEGTNQPQHF | TGTGCCAGCAGGAAGGCAGAGGGAACAAATCAGCCCCAGCATTTT
TRBJ2-6 | TRBV18 | - | - | CASSPLRESSGANVLTF | TGTGCCAGCTCACCACTTCGCGAGAGCTCTGGGGCCAACGTCCTGACTTTC
TRBJ1-1 | TRBV2 | - | - | CASRSGPIGAFF | TGTGCCAGCAGATCGGGCCCGATCGGAGCTTTCTTT
TRBJ1-2 | TRBV7-9 | - | - | CASSYGDGKIYGYTF | TGTGCCAGCAGCTATGGGGACGGGAAGATCTATGGCTACACCTTC
TRBJ2-5 | TRBV10-3 | - | TRBD1 | CAISRTTGKLETQYF | TGTGCCATCAGTCGAACGACAGGGAAACTAGAGACCCAGTACTTC
TRBJ2-7 | TRBV4-1 | - | - | CASSQMDSKFYEKYF | TGCGCCAGCAGCCAGATGGACTCGAAATTCTACGAGAAGTACTTC
TRBJ1-2 | TRBV28 | - | TRBD1 | CASSDLAGGGYTF | TGTGCCAGCAGTGACCTGGCAGGGGGCGGCTACACCTTC
TRBJ2-3 | TRBV11-2 | many | TRBD2 | CASSLGAGGSTDTQYF | TGTGCCAGCAGCTTAGGAGCGGGGGGAAGCACAGATACGCAGTATTTT
TRBJ1-1 | TRBV6-5 | - | - | CASSYRQMNTEAFF | TGTGCCAGCAGTTACCGCCAAATGAACACTGAAGCTTTCTTT
TRBJ1-1 | TRBV2 | - | - | CASSDLAGTEAFF | TGTGCCAGCAGTGACTTGGCAGGGACTGAAGCTTTCTTT
TRBJ2-2 | TRBV5-6 | - | - | CASSLYGSNTGELFF | TGTGCCAGCAGCTTGTACGGGAGTAACACCGGGGAGCTGTTTTTT
TRBJ2-5 | TRBV7-8 | - | - | CASRPGFTYQETQYF | TGTGCCAGCAGGCCGGGATTCACGTACCAAGAGACCCAGTACTTC
TRBJ2-7 | TRBV29-1 | - | TRBD2 | CSVGMTAGGEQYF | TGCAGCGTTGGGATGACAGCGGGAGGCGAGCAGTACTTC
TRBJ1-1 | TRBV5-6 | - | - | CASSLAGPNTEAFF | TGTGCCAGCAGCTTGGCGGGCCCGAACACTGAAGCTTTCTTT
TRBJ1-3 | TRBV20-1 | few | - | CSALTGNTIYF | TGCAGTGCCTTGACAGGAAACACCATATATTTT
TRBJ2-3 | TRBV9 | - | - | CASTPTTEFTDTQYF | TGTGCCAGCACCCCTACGACAGAATTCACAGATACGCAGTATTTT
TRBJ2-7 | TRBV11-2 | few | - | CASSSGKVSSYEQYF | TGTGCCAGCAGCTCGGGAAAGGTGAGCTCCTACGAGCAGTACTTC
TRBJ2-6 | TRBV25-1 | - | - | CASSDYRSGANVLTF | TGTGCCAGCAGTGATTACAGGTCTGGGGCCAACGTCCTGACTTTC
TRBJ2-6 | TRBV30 | - | - | CAWSVGRFAGANVLTF | TGTGCCTGGAGTGTAGGCAGATTTGCTGGGGCCAACGTCCTGACTTTC
TRBJ2-7 | TRBV19 | few | - | CASKGSLWEQYF | TGTGCCTCCAAGGGAAGTCTTTGGGAGCAGTACTTC
TRBJ1-1 | TRBV19 | - | TRBD1 | CASGQGASSLPQEAFF | TGTGCCAGCGGACAGGGGGCCTCGTCACTCCCTCAAGAAGCTTTCTTT
TRBJ2-2 | TRBV29-1 | - | - | CSVATATGIRGTGELFF | TGCAGCGTTGCCACAGCCACAGGGATTCGAGGCACCGGGGAGCTGTTTTTT
TRBJ2-1 | TRBV30 | - | - | CAWSRVISYNEQFF | TGTGCCTGGAGTAGGGTTATCTCCTACAATGAGCAGTTCTTC
TRBJ2-7 | TRBV19 | - | - | CASGTDLYSYEQYF | TGTGCCAGCGGGACCGACCTATACTCCTACGAGCAGTACTTC
TRBJ2-1 | TRBV27 | - | - | CASSFVAGQFNEQFF | TGTGCCAGCAGTTTTGTAGCCGGACAGTTCAATGAGCAGTTCTTC
TRBJ1-2 | TRBV6-5 | - | - | CASKRNYGYTF | TGTGCCAGCAAGAGGAACTATGGCTACACCTTC
TRBJ2-2 | TRBV7-9 | - | TRBD2 | CASREVRGAPNTGELFF | TGTGCCAGCAGAGAGGTGCGGGGGGCCCCGAACACCGGGGAGCTGTTTTTT
TRBJ2-6 | TRBV7-3 | - | - | CASSSQGVAGANVLTF | TGTGCCAGCAGCTCACAGGGAGTGGCTGGGGCCAACGTCCTGACTTTC
TRBJ1-6 | TRBV15 | - | - | CATSRGTAQDSPLHF | TGTGCCACCAGCAGAGGGACTGCTCAGGATTCACCCCTCCACTTT
TRBJ1-5 | TRBV6-5 | - | - | CASSRRGGSNQPQHF | TGTGCCAGCAGTCGTAGGGGTGGCAGCAATCAGCCCCAGCATTTT
TRBJ2-1 | TRBV15 | few | TRBD2 | CATSGVRTSGSSAEQFF | TGTGCCACCAGTGGGGTCAGGACTAGCGGGAGTTCGGCGGAGCAGTTCTTC
TRBJ2-2 | TRBV6-5 | - | TRBD2 | CASSYSGTSPGELFF | TGTGCCAGCAGTTACTCCGGGACTAGTCCCGGGGAGCTGTTTTTT
TRBJ2-7 | TRBV5-1 | - | - | CASSLALGSGMEQYF | TGCGCCAGCAGCTTGGCTTTAGGCAGCGGAATGGAGCAGTACTTC
TRBJ2-1 | TRBV5-1 | - | TRBD2 | CASSPGLADVGEQFF | TGCGCCAGCAGCCCGGGACTAGCTGACGTGGGTGAGCAGTTCTTC
TRBJ2-2 | TRBV29-1 | - | - | CSVDLKNTGELFF | TGCAGCGTTGATCTAAAGAACACCGGGGAGCTGTTTTTT